This T cell receptor (beta chain) derives from a study of somatic mutations in cytotoxic T cells in rheumatoid arthritis. Assay: immunoSEQ multiplex PCR; the TCRdb copy retains only in-frame clones and omits some. The table records 16,000 or so clones, around 80% of them present only once. The ends were cut back, 0 bases at V and 5 bases at J, with 14 bases in the middle. Germline V gene sequence: CDR1 MGHRA, CDR2 YSYEKL. The CDR3 length is 15 residues. This TCR derives from an adult with rheumatoid arthritis. What was sequenced was CD8+ T cells sorted from blood. The gene calls are TRBV4-1 and TRBJ2-7; the D is unclear. The CDR3 DNA sequence: TGCGCCAGCAGCCAAGAGCAGGTGGGTGGGGACGAGCAGTACTTC. As protein: CASSQEQVGGDEQYF.